Shown below are 11 T cell receptor beta chains from a single sample sequenced in a study of cytomegalovirus exposure and HLA in healthy donors. The primer mix had 60 Vbeta and 13 Jbeta primers. Produced via immunoSEQ multiplex PCR; TCRdb's table is partial and in-frame only. The sample holds some 170,000 clones, around four fifths seen once. What was sequenced was PBMCs. The receptors originated from a woman aged 50 to 65 in good health and CMV-seronegative.

This rearrangement joins TRBV10-3 to TRBJ2-4; TRBD1 aligns across 9 bases. Germline V gene sequence: CDR1 ENHRY, CDR2 SYGVKD. The length of the CDR3 is 13 residues. The V segment lost 5 bases and the J segment 9 bases; nucleotides outside the gene matches: 5. DNA for the CDR3: TGTGCCATCAGTTGGACAGGGGCAGGCATTCAGTACTTC. Amino acids: CAISWTGAGIQYF.

The genes are TRBV7-9 and TRBJ2-6, with D uncertain. The CDR3 consists of 16 residues. Germline CDR1 SEHNR, CDR2 FQNEAQ (reference sequence). Between the trimmed V and J ends, which lost 1 base and 0 bases, there was a span of 7 bases. In nucleotides, the CDR3 is TGTGCCAGCAGCTTAGTGTTATACTCTGGGGCCAACGTCCTGACTTTC. The encoded protein is CASSLVLYSGANVLTF.

The chain links TRBV27 to TRBJ1-1; 7 bases are a match to TRBD1. This CDR3 region has 14 residues. Germline CDR1 MNHEY, CDR2 SMNVEV (reference sequence). Germline trimming cut 1 base from V and 5 bases from J; bases unmatched to any gene: 4. The DNA of the CDR3 is TGTGCCAGCAGTTTATTGGGGACAGAGACTGAAGCTTTCTTT. Protein sequence: CASSLLGTETEAFF.

This clone was observed a few times. The V call is TRBV5-1, the J call TRBJ1-5; D remains ambiguous. Germline V gene sequence: CDR1 SGHRS, CDR2 YFSETQ. V was pared by 0 bases and J by 2 bases, with 6 bases between. The CDR3 length is 14 residues. The CDR3 sequence is CASSLDGGNQPQHF. Written as DNA, the CDR3 is TGCGCCAGCAGCTTGGACGGGGGCAATCAGCCCCAGCATTTT.

The genes are TRBV2 and TRBJ1-1, with TRBD1 identical over 8 bases. Germline V CDR1 and CDR2: SNHLY, FYNNEI. J was trimmed by 3 bases and V by 7 bases; bases with no gene match: 4. The CDR3 sequence is 13 residues long. Here the CDR3 reads CASTLTGDTEAFF. CDR3 nucleotide sequence: TGTGCCAGCACCTTGACAGGGGACACTGAAGCTTTCTTT.

The J gene is TRBJ1-2, the V gene TRBV28, with 7 bases fitting TRBD1. The CDR3 length is 14 residues. Germline trimming cut 6 bases from V and 2 bases from J; bases unmatched to any gene: 6. Germline V gene lookup returns CDR1 MDHEN and CDR2 SYDVKM. The CDR3 nucleotides read TGTGCCAGCAGCAATCCGGGACAGAACTATGGCTACACCTTC. Protein product: CASSNPGQNYGYTF.

The chain joins TRBV2 to TRBJ1-2, with 7 bases matching TRBD1. V was clipped by 8 bases and J by 7 bases; unmatched bases: 10. CDR3 length equals 13 residues. Germline CDR1 is SNHLY and CDR2 is FYNNEI. CDR3 DNA sequence: TGTGCCAGCCCGACCCCAACAGGGGTTGGCTACACCTTC. Protein product: CASPTPTGVGYTF.

V and J are TRBV19 and TRBJ1-5, with D unresolved. Germline CDR1 and CDR2: LNHDA and SQIVND (reference sequence). This CDR3 region has 14 residues. Trimming stripped 1 base from V and 9 bases from J, with 13 bases between. The CDR3 coding sequence is TGTGCCAGTAGTATAGTGCGGGAGTTTGCGCCCCAGCATTTT. Translating it yields CASSIVREFAPQHF.

This chain links TRBV25-1 with TRBJ2-3; 7 nucleotides align to TRBD2. The V gene's germline CDR1 is MGHDK and CDR2 SYGVNS. V was pared by 11 bases and J by 5 bases, with 16 bases of the junction left unmatched. The length of the CDR3 is 15 residues. The CDR3 DNA sequence: TGTGCCGCCAGCAGTGTTGGGGGGGTGAGAGATACGCAGTATTTT. It specifies CAASSVGGVRDTQYF. The variable domain in full, completed from reference TRBV25-1 and TRBJ2-3, reads EADIYQTPRYLVIGTGKKITLECSQTMGHDKMYWYQQDPGMELHLIHYSYGVNSTEKGDLSSESTVSRIRTEHFPLTLESARPSHTSQYLCAASSVGGVRDTQYFGPGTRLTVL.

A few counts support this clone. The chain links TRBV6-4 to TRBJ2-2, with TRBD2 identical over 7 bases. The J segment lost 1 base and the V segment lost 2 bases, leaving 1 base of the junction unmatched. CDR3 length: 15 amino acids. CDR1 is MRHNA, CDR2 SNTAGT, per germline. The CDR3 DNA follows: TGTGCCAGCAGTGACGGGGGGGAGAACACCGGGGAGCTGTTTTTT. Protein sequence: CASSDGGENTGELFF.

V and J are TRBV28 and TRBJ2-5; 9 bases line up with TRBD2. The CDR3 contains 17 residues. The V and J ends lost 2 bases and 5 bases, in that order; junction bases with no gene match: 12. CDR1 and CDR2 (germline): MDHEN, SYDVKM. This CDR3 is CASSLEILAGLGETQYF. The CDR3 nucleotides read TGTGCCAGCAGTTTAGAAATACTAGCGGGTCTTGGGGAGACCCAGTACTTC.